This T cell receptor (beta chain) was captured by sequencing in a study of cytomegalovirus exposure and HLA in healthy donors. Whole-study findings and limits: Later analysis identified a missense DCLRE1C variant that was linked to TCR beta V- and J-gene trimming.

With respect to this clone: Its matching antigen is unknown. A junction end diverges from the germline sequence, so it may reflect a read error.

Vbeta (60) and Jbeta (13) primers were used in the PCR. Clones were sequenced by immunoSEQ multiplex PCR, and TCRdb holds only the in-frame ones, with some missing. The sample yields roughly 110,000 clones, less than 85% seen once. Germline values: CDR1 MDHEN, CDR2 SYDVKM. This CDR3 has 14 amino acids. Sequenced material: PBMCs. The sequence derives from a man between 18 and 29 years old in good health and CMV-seronegative. The genes are TRBV28 and TRBJ1-2, with D tentatively TRBD1 (6 bases). The CDR3: CASLGWGPSSGYPF. In DNA, the CDR3 is TGTGCCAGCCTGGGCTGGGGGCCCAGCAGTGGCTACCCCTTC.